This T cell receptor beta chain was observed in a study of tumor-infiltrating lymphocytes in primary liver carcinoma. Study-level information: Surgical resection served as treatment for the primary liver carcinoma of these patients.

General study points: Tumor-adjacent and tumor-blood pairs shared less of their repertoires than tumor region pairs shared. Blood's top-250-clone fraction was significantly lower than that of tumors (p = 0.039).

In germline, CDR1 is SGHRS, CDR2 YFSETQ. The CDR3 sequence is 13 residues long. From roughly 500 ng total RNA, TCR beta cDNA was generated with a primer in the constant region. Libraries for TCR beta were built through three nested multiplex PCR rounds, which together made up a slightly modified ARM-PCR procedure. Investigators reported that the first two PCR rounds, at around 10 cycles each, used TRBV1-TRBV30 forward primers with a C-beta reverse primer. TCRdb itself ran the multiplex PCR reads through MiXCR, one entry per CDR3 protein. This sample has approximately 300,000 distinct CDR3 sequences, with over 55% found just once. As for this clonotype: Antigen specificity is unknown. Sequence at one end of the junction differs from germline and may be a read error.

Germline DNA was also extracted, and blood RNA was taken from unsorted whole blood. It was before surgery that 3.5 to 4 milliliters of peripheral blood were collected. The sequenced material came from peripheral blood. The chain carries TRBV5-1 and TRBJ2-4; D is ambiguous. This TCR was sampled from a man between 40 and 49 years old with primary liver carcinoma and hepatitis B virus infection. This CDR3 is CASSQPTQNIQYF. Written as DNA, the CDR3 is TGCGCCAGCAGCCAACCCACCCAAAACATCCAGTACTTC.